This entry describes one T cell receptor (beta chain). Its antigen is still unknown. The sample is drawn from a study of cytomegalovirus exposure and HLA in healthy donors. The study's findings and limits: A subsequent analysis found that TCR clusters from the first cohort also tended to co-occur in the 130 or so validation repertoires, with around 94% of cluster scores above 0. The classifier was said to identify cytomegalovirus status with high specificity and sensitivity.

TCRdb's table, derived via immunoSEQ multiplex PCR, lists solely in-frame clones and lacks some. The sample contains 200,000 to 250,000 clones, almost 90% of which appear only once. Trimming removed 4 bases from V and 8 bases from J, with 29 bases in between. Germline lookup yields CDR1 SNHLY and CDR2 FYNNEI. The CDR3 runs to 18 residues. Sequencing input: PBMCs. The rearrangement links TRBV2 to TRBJ1-2; TRBD1 might be the D (6 bases). The origin of this receptor is a woman under 30 in good health and CMV-seronegative. CDR3 in amino acids: CASSGVWKRGTGQRGYTF. Written as DNA, the CDR3 is TGTGCCAGCAGTGGAGTGTGGAAGCGGGGTACAGGGCAGCGAGGCTACACCTTC.